The rows below give T cell receptor beta chains drawn from one sample of a study of blood T cell repertoires in COVID-19. Produced via immunoSEQ multiplex PCR; TCRdb's table is partial and in-frame only. The sample carries around 50,000 clones, approximately 86% recorded once. The sample comprised peripheral blood. These receptors all stem from a woman older than 75 with COVID-19, enrolled during active disease. The CDR3 runs from the conserved cysteine through the conserved F or W. A D gene is named only where the DNA matches it firmly. Expanded clones are given a class, and other clones once, few, many or no size at all.

d_gene	v_gene	abundance	j_gene	CDR3nt	CDR3aa
TRBD1	TRBV18	NA	TRBJ2-5	TGTGCCAGCTCAGGGCCCAGGGGACAGGGCCTAAAGACCCAGTACTTC	CASSGPRGQGLKTQYF
TRBD1	TRBV23-1	NA	TRBJ1-2	TGCGCCAGCAGTCAATACGACAGGGACATTGACTATGGCTACACCTTC	CASSQYDRDIDYGYTF
NA	TRBV11-2	NA	TRBJ2-6	TGTGCCAGCAGCTTTAATTCTGGGGCCAACGTCCTGACTTTC	CASSFNSGANVLTF
TRBD1	TRBV30	NA	TRBJ1-1	TGTGCCTGGAGTGTACTGCCCCGGACAGGGGGAAACTTTGAAGCTTTCTTT	CAWSVLPRTGGNFEAFF
TRBD2	TRBV5-1	NA	TRBJ2-3	TGCGCCAGCAGCATTAGCGGGGGGCGGGCAGATACGCAGTATTTT	CASSISGGRADTQYF
TRBD2	TRBV5-1	NA	TRBJ2-1	TGCGCCAGCAGCTCGGGGGGGAGCTCCGGTGAGCAGTTCTTC	CASSSGGSSGEQFF
NA	TRBV4-2	NA	TRBJ2-7	TGTGCCAGCAGCCAAGGCCAGGGGACCCCCTACGAGCAGTACTTC	CASSQGQGTPYEQYF
TRBD1	TRBV19	NA	TRBJ2-3	TGTGCCAGTAGCCGGACAGGGACTGGAGATACGCAGTATTTT	CASSRTGTGDTQYF
NA	TRBV5-4	NA	TRBJ1-1	TGTGCCAGCAGCTTGGACATCCAAGCGTTTGAAGCTTTCTTT	CASSLDIQAFEAFF
NA	TRBV15	NA	TRBJ2-3	TGTGCCACCAGCTGGGGCTTTAGCACAGATACGCAGTATTTT	CATSWGFSTDTQYF
NA	TRBV2	NA	TRBJ1-1	TGTGCCAGCAGTGAAGAAGGGGCATCAATAGCGAACACTGAAGCTTTCTTT	CASSEEGASIANTEAFF
TRBD1	TRBV5-5	NA	TRBJ1-4	TGTGCCAGCAGCTCCCTTCGACAGGGGGTCGGAACTAATGAAAAACTGTTTTTT	CASSSLRQGVGTNEKLFF
NA	TRBV6-6	NA	TRBJ1-5	TGTGCCAGCACTTCTGGCTGGAGAGGTAGCAATCAGCCCCAGCATTTT	CASTSGWRGSNQPQHF
NA	TRBV4-1	few	TRBJ1-2	TGCGCCAGCAGCCAAGATCGAGACAGAGCCTATGGCTACACCTTC	CASSQDRDRAYGYTF
NA	TRBV29-1	NA	TRBJ2-7	TGCAGCGTGACATTTTCCTACGAGCAGTACTTC	CSVTFSYEQYF
NA	TRBV28	NA	TRBJ1-3	TGTGCCAGCTTCGGGGGGAACCCTGGAAACACCATATATTTT	CASFGGNPGNTIYF
NA	TRBV14	NA	TRBJ1-4	TGTGCCAGCAGCCAAGATCAAGGTACAGGTGAAAAACTGTTTTTT	CASSQDQGTGEKLFF
TRBD2	TRBV19	NA	TRBJ2-2	TGTGCCAGTAGTATACTAGCGGGGAACACCGGGGAGCTGTTTTTT	CASSILAGNTGELFF
TRBD1	TRBV12-5	NA	TRBJ2-5	TGTGCTAGTGGTACAGGGACAGGGGGGGAGACCCAGTACTTC	CASGTGTGGETQYF
NA	TRBV20-1	few	TRBJ1-5	TGCAGTGCTAGTAGGTCCGAGGCCAATCAGCCCCAGCATTTT	CSASRSEANQPQHF
NA	TRBV6-5	NA	TRBJ2-7	TGTGCCAGCGAAGGGGTACAGGTGCAGTACTTC	CASEGVQVQYF
NA	TRBV6-5	NA	TRBJ2-5	TGTGCCAGCAGGAGACTAAGCAGCCAAGAGACCCAGTACTTC	CASRRLSSQETQYF
TRBD2	TRBV6-5	NA	TRBJ2-3	TGTGCCAGCAGTTTGGGGACTAGCGGGGCACGGACGCAGTATTTT	CASSLGTSGARTQYF
NA	TRBV7-9	NA	TRBJ2-3	TGTGCCAGCAGAAAAGGTGGGGAGACGCAGTATTTT	CASRKGGETQYF
NA	TRBV10-2	NA	TRBJ2-7	TGCGCCAGCAGTGAGTCACGGTCAGGGGTCGAGCAGTACTTC	CASSESRSGVEQYF
NA	TRBV2	NA	TRBJ2-6	TGTGCCAGCAGTACTAACTCTGGGGCCAACGTCCTGACTTTC	CASSTNSGANVLTF
NA	TRBV29-1	few	TRBJ2-2	TGCAGCGTTGGGATAGGGGGCACCGGGGAGCTGTTTTTT	CSVGIGGTGELFF
TRBD2	TRBV6-5	NA	TRBJ2-5	TGTGCCAGCAGGTCCGGACTAGCGGTACAGACCCAGTACTTC	CASRSGLAVQTQYF
NA	TRBV7-9	NA	TRBJ2-7	TGTGCCAGCAGCCCGGGGGTCGGTGTCGATTTCTACGAGCAGTACTTC	CASSPGVGVDFYEQYF
NA	TRBV19	NA	TRBJ2-4	TGTGCCAGTAGTATCCAGGGATTAGCCAAAAACATTCAGTACTTC	CASSIQGLAKNIQYF
NA	TRBV21-1	NA	TRBJ2-7	TGTGCCAGCAGCAAACAGGGCCGACGTGGCGACGAGCAGTACTTC	CASSKQGRRGDEQYF
NA	TRBV5-6	NA	TRBJ1-1	TGTGCCAGCAGCCCGCGTCAGAACACTGAAGCTTTCTTT	CASSPRQNTEAFF
TRBD1	TRBV5-1	NA	TRBJ1-6	TGCGCCAGCAGCCCGGGACAGGGGGCCAGCTCCTATAATTCACCCCTCCACTTT	CASSPGQGASSYNSPLHF
NA	TRBV19	NA	TRBJ2-7	TGTGCCAGTAGTAAGTGGGCCAACTCCTACGAGCAGTACTTC	CASSKWANSYEQYF
NA	TRBV27	NA	TRBJ2-7	TGTGCCAGCAGTTCCGGACAGTTTTACGAGCAGTACTTC	CASSSGQFYEQYF
NA	TRBV2	NA	TRBJ2-2	TGTGCCAGCAACCCCGGGACTTCCACCGGGGAGCTGTTTTTT	CASNPGTSTGELFF
NA	TRBV7-2	NA	TRBJ1-1	TGTGCCAGCAGCCTCGGGATGGGAGCGGTTGAAGCTTTCTTT	CASSLGMGAVEAFF
TRBD2	TRBV5-1	NA	TRBJ2-2	TGCGCCAGCTCCCCCAGCGGGATGAACACCGGGGAGCTGTTTTTT	CASSPSGMNTGELFF
TRBD1	TRBV7-2	NA	TRBJ2-7	TGTGCCAGCAGCTTAGCTGGGACAGGGGACTACGAGCAGTACTTC	CASSLAGTGDYEQYF
TRBD1	TRBV18	once	TRBJ1-2	TGTGCCAGCTCACTCGGGACAGGGCCGCTTGGCTACACCTTC	CASSLGTGPLGYTF
TRBD1	TRBV7-6	NA	TRBJ1-1	TGTGCCAGCAGCACACGGGACAGTACAGAAGCTTTCTTT	CASSTRDSTEAFF
NA	TRBV5-1	NA	TRBJ2-7	TGCGCCAGCAGCCCCTCCCGCGGGCGGGACTCCGGGGGCTACGAGCAGTACTTC	CASSPSRGRDSGGYEQYF
NA	TRBV5-4	NA	TRBJ2-7	TGTGCCAGCAGCCCGGGACTCGGCGGTAGAGAGCAGTACTTC	CASSPGLGGREQYF
TRBD1	TRBV2	NA	TRBJ1-4	TGTGCCAGCAGACGGGACAGGGGACCGAATGAAAAACTGTTTTTT	CASRRDRGPNEKLFF
NA	TRBV30	NA	TRBJ1-5	TGTGCCTGGACTACAGGGAACCTTAATCAGCCCCAGCATTTT	CAWTTGNLNQPQHF
NA	TRBV29-1	NA	TRBJ2-7	TGCAGCGTCGACCCGAAGGGGCACGAGCAGTACTTC	CSVDPKGHEQYF
TRBD1	TRBV4-1	once	TRBJ1-1	TGCGCCAGCAGCCGCCGACAGGGGGCGGATGAAGCTTTCTTT	CASSRRQGADEAFF
NA	TRBV7-9	NA	TRBJ1-4	TGTGCCAGCAGCACTGGACAGCAACCGTTTAATGAAAAACTGTTTTTT	CASSTGQQPFNEKLFF
NA	TRBV5-1	NA	TRBJ2-2	TGCGCCAGCAGCTTGGGCGGGAACACCGGGGAGCTGTTTTTT	CASSLGGNTGELFF
TRBD1	TRBV18	NA	TRBJ1-5	TGTGCCAGCTCACCACTTGGGACAGGGCTTCAGCCCCAGCATTTT	CASSPLGTGLQPQHF